The TCR beta chain described here comes from a study of type 1 and type 2 diabetes patients. In the study overall: Samples came from type 1 diabetic, type 2 diabetic or nondiabetic people, recruited in China. Magnetic bead positive selection isolated CD4+ or CD8+ T cells from PBMCs.

V was shortened by 5 bases and J by 7 bases, with 11 bases between the two germline ends. This CDR3 is 13 amino acids long. The germline V gene has CDR1 LNHDA and CDR2 SQIVND (reference sequence). Concerning this clonotype: The antigen remains undetermined.

No donor had another autoimmune disease or recent infection within four weeks. Study results and limitations: A median of one highly-expanded CD4+ clone, covering 3% to 4.5% of reads, occurred in type 2 diabetes.

Genomic DNA was the PCR template. The TCR beta CDR3 region was amplified using 30 forward and 13 reverse primers. TCRdb recomputed calls from the multiplex PCR reads with MiXCR, one row per CDR3 protein. The table includes around 300,000 distinct CDR3 sequences, around 47% detected once. The sequence derives from a man aged 18 to 30 with type 2 diabetes. J is TRBJ2-2 and V is TRBV19; the D is unclear. Sequencing used peripheral blood mononuclear cells (PBMCs). CDR3 nucleotide sequence: TGTGCCAGTAGTCCCTCTGGTGGCGGGGAGCTGTTTTTT. Its protein product is CASSPSGGGELFF.